Shown below are 31 T cell receptor beta chains from a single sample sequenced in a study of blood T cell repertoires in COVID-19. Data came from immunoSEQ multiplex PCR; TCRdb stores just in-frame clones and leaves some out. The sample has some 88,000 clones, around 88% seen once. What was sequenced was peripheral blood. The receptors come from a man in his fifties or sixties with acute or convalescent COVID-19.

This clone was seen once. The chain couples TRBV7-2 to TRBJ2-3; the match to TRBD2 covers 7 bases. V was clipped by 5 bases and J by 5 bases; unmatched bases: 13. The CDR3 contains 16 residues. Germline loops: CDR1 SGHTA, CDR2 FQGNSA. The CDR3 loop is CASSPQRGLRGDTQYF. CDR3 DNA sequence: TGTGCCAGCAGCCCTCAGCGGGGACTCCGGGGAGATACGCAGTATTTT.

In its sample, this clone was seen a few times. The V gene is TRBV7-9, the J gene TRBJ1-1, with TRBD1 identical over 8 bases. This CDR3 is 16 amino acids long. CDR1 and CDR2 from the germline V gene are SEHNR and FQNEAQ (reference sequence). Trimming at V came to 6 bases and at J to 0 bases, leaving 9 bases not matched to a gene. The CDR3 DNA reads as TGTGCCAGCAGACTGAAAGACAGGGGCATGAACACTGAAGCTTTCTTT. Its protein product is CASRLKDRGMNTEAFF. The variable domain in full, with the rest retrieved from reference TRBV7-9 and TRBJ1-1, is DTGVSQNPRHKITKRGQNVTFRCDPISEHNRLYWYRQTLGQGPEFLTYFQNEAQLEKSRLLSDRFSAERPKGSFSTLEIQRTEQGDSAMYLCASRLKDRGMNTEAFFGQGTRLTVV.

This sequence joins TRBV9 and TRBJ2-3, with D perhaps matching TRBD1 (6 bases). With 0 bases removed from V and 1 base from J, the gap between germline ends came to 15 bases. The CDR3 loop spans 17 amino acids. From germline, CDR1 is SGDLS and CDR2 YYNGEE. In nucleotides, the CDR3 is TGTGCCAGCAGCGTAGTCGGGACAACTATGGGCACAGATACGCAGTATTTT. This sequence encodes CASSVVGTTMGTDTQYF. Together with reference TRBV9 and TRBJ2-3, the CDR3 gives the full variable domain: DSGVTQTPKHLITATGQRVTLRCSPRSGDLSVYWYQQSLDQGLQFLIQYYNGEERAKGNILERFSAQQFPDLHSELNLSSLELGDSALYFCASSVVGTTMGTDTQYFGPGTRLTVL.

The genes are TRBV7-8 and TRBJ1-6, with a weak D call TRBD1 (6 bases). Trimming removed 5 bases at V and 9 bases at J, with 17 bases between. Germline values: CDR1 SGHVS, CDR2 FQNEAQ. The CDR3 covers 15 residues. In DNA, the CDR3 is TGTGCCAGCAGCCCACAACAGGGTATTGGTTCACCCCTCCACTTT. Residues: CASSPQQGIGSPLHF. The complete variable domain, with remaining parts taken from reference TRBV7-8 and TRBJ1-6, reads GAGVSQSPRYKVAKRGQDVALRCDPISGHVSLFWYQQALGQGPEFLTYFQNEAQLDKSGLPSDRFFAERPEGSVSTLKIQRTQQEDSAVYLCASSPQQGIGSPLHFGNGTRLTVT.

CDR3 residues: CASTKNTYGYTF. In DNA form, the CDR3 reads TGTGCCAGCACAAAAAACACATATGGCTACACCTTC. The genes are TRBV5-4 and TRBJ1-2, with D hard to call. The CDR3 sequence is 12 residues long. Germline V gene data show CDR1 as SGHNT and CDR2 as YYREEE (reference sequence). The V and J ends lost 6 bases and 5 bases respectively, with 11 bases between them.

The chain is built from TRBV10-3 and TRBJ2-7, with D perhaps TRBD1 (8 bases). Germline lookup yields CDR1 ENHRY and CDR2 SYGVKD. CDR3 size: 15 residues. Trimming took off 6 bases at V and 3 bases at J, with 18 bases between the two ends. This CDR3 reads CAIRGGTGGLYEQYF. CDR3 DNA: TGTGCCATCAGGGGAGGGACAGGCGGCCTCTACGAGCAGTACTTC.

This clone was seen just once. The chain joins TRBV7-2 to TRBJ1-2; 11 bases line up with TRBD1. This CDR3 comprises 15 residues. The J segment lost 8 bases and the V segment lost 5 bases, leaving 10 bases of the junction unmatched. The germline gives CDR1 SGHTA, CDR2 FQGNSA. The CDR3 coding sequence is TGTGCCAGCAGCAAACGAGGACAGGGGGCGCGCGGCTACACCTTC. It translates to CASSKRGQGARGYTF.

This rearrangement joins TRBV5-1 to TRBJ1-6; 7 nucleotides agree with TRBD1. Losses at the gene ends were 0 bases for V and 7 bases for J; bases not matched to a gene: 4. The germline V gene encodes CDR1 SGHRS and CDR2 YFSETQ. This CDR3 has 15 amino acids. Here the CDR3 DNA reads TGCGCCAGCAGCTTGGAGGGGGCGAAGAATTCACCCCTCCACTTT. Protein: CASSLEGAKNSPLHF.

This chain uses TRBV3-1 (or the pseudogene TRBV3-2) with TRBJ1-4; the D is unclear. In germline, CDR1 is LGHDT, CDR2 YNNKEL (reference sequence). Trimming removed 5 bases at V and 5 bases at J, with 6 bases between. This CDR3 spans 12 amino acids. CDR3 sequence (DNA): TGTGCCAGCAGCACCGGGAATGAAAAACTGTTTTTT. Residues: CASSTGNEKLFF.

The rearrangement joins TRBV7-3 to TRBJ2-3; the match to TRBD2 covers 14 bases. CDR1 and CDR2 (germline): SGHTA, FQGTGA. After removal of 4 bases from V and 4 bases from J, the junction contained 4 bases not matched to a gene. The CDR3 length is 16 residues. The CDR3 loop is CASSSGLAGASDTQYF. DNA for the CDR3: TGTGCCAGCAGCTCGGGACTAGCGGGAGCGTCAGATACGCAGTATTTT.

The chain recombines TRBV12-5 with TRBJ1-1; 7 bases align to TRBD1. J was trimmed by 3 bases and V by 11 bases; bases with no gene match: 9. The CDR3 has 13 amino acids. The germline CDR1 and CDR2 sequences are LGHNT and FRNRAP. The CDR3 spells CAGNRGQHTEAFF. CDR3 in DNA: TGTGCTGGGAACAGGGGTCAACACACTGAAGCTTTCTTT.

This sequence joins TRBV2 and TRBJ1-2; 7 positions agree with TRBD1. This CDR3 contains 15 residues. The trim removed 1 base at V and 6 bases at J, leaving 8 bases unmatched. Germline-derived CDR1 and CDR2 are SNHLY and FYNNEI. CDR3: CASSEDQGDYDGYTF. In DNA, the CDR3 is TGTGCCAGCAGTGAAGATCAGGGGGATTATGATGGCTACACCTTC. The whole variable domain, remainder taken from reference TRBV2 and TRBJ1-2, is EPEVTQTPSHQVTQMGQEVILRCVPISNHLYFYWYRQILGQKVEFLVSFYNNEISEKSEIFDDQFSVERPDGSNFTLKIRSTKLEDSAMYFCASSEDQGDYDGYTFGSGTRLTVV.

The genes are TRBV18 and TRBJ1-1; 7 bases match TRBD1. This CDR3 region has 14 residues. Per the germline V gene, CDR1 is KGHSH and CDR2 is LQKENI. Unmatched junction bases numbered 15, after V lost 6 bases and J lost 11 bases. CDR3 coding DNA: TGTGCCAGCTCGCAAACGGGAAAGGGGGCTGGGGCTTTCTTT. Translation: CASSQTGKGAGAFF.

The chain uses TRBV11-3 and TRBJ2-2, with TRBD2 identical over 7 bases. The CDR3 length is 17 residues. V was clipped by 0 bases and J by 4 bases; unmatched bases: 8. Germline V CDR1 and CDR2: SGHNT, YENEEA. Here the CDR3 DNA reads TGTGCCAGCAGCTTAGATCTCGGACTAGGACCCACCGGGGAGCTGTTTTTT. Protein product: CASSLDLGLGPTGELFF. The entire variable domain, with the rest obtained from reference TRBV11-3 and TRBJ2-2, is as follows: EAGVVQSPRYKIIEKKQPVAFWCNPISGHNTLYWYLQNLGQGPELLIRYENEEAVDDSQLPKDRFSAERLKGVDSTLKIQPAELGDSAVYLCASSLDLGLGPTGELFFGEGSRLTVL.

The chain uses TRBV19 and TRBJ2-3, with TRBD2 matching over 8 bases. V lost 7 bases to trimming and J lost 2 bases; unmatched junction nucleotides: 14. Germline V gene lookup returns CDR1 LNHDA and CDR2 SQIVND (reference sequence). This CDR3 region has 17 residues. The DNA of the CDR3 is TGTGCCAGTACCCCCCTCGGGGGGGCAGGGCACACAGATACGCAGTATTTT. Translation gives CASTPLGGAGHTDTQYF.

This clone was recorded only once. The gene calls are TRBV19 and TRBJ2-5; 10 bases fit TRBD2. Trimming removed 5 bases from V and 2 bases from J; junction bases left unmatched: 5. CDR1 LNHDA and CDR2 SQIVND come from the germline V gene (reference sequence). The CDR3 loop spans 15 amino acids. Here the CDR3 DNA reads TGTGCCAGTAGTCGACTAGCGGGTCTACAAGAGACCCAGTACTTC. Protein: CASSRLAGLQETQYF.

The chain carries TRBV7-6 and TRBJ1-4; D call uncertain. This CDR3 has 15 amino acids. Germline CDR1 reads SGHVS; CDR2 reads FNYEAQ. V was trimmed by 2 bases and J by 6 bases, leaving 13 bases between them. The CDR3 DNA is TGTGCCAGCAGCTTATTGGGGTGGAGGGATGAAAAACTGTTTTTT. Translated: CASSLLGWRDEKLFF.

The chain couples TRBV7-9 to TRBJ2-6; 9 bases agree with TRBD1. The J segment lost 4 bases and the V segment lost 6 bases, leaving 13 bases of the junction unmatched. CDR1 is SEHNR and CDR2 is FQNEAQ in the germline V gene (reference sequence). The CDR3 extends over 18 amino acids. The CDR3 DNA follows: TGTGCCAGCAGGCCTACAGGGGGCGCGGTACCGGGGGCCAACGTCCTGACTTTC. Its protein is CASRPTGGAVPGANVLTF.

The sample holds one count of this clone. The genes are TRBV15 and TRBJ1-1, with D hard to call. The CDR3 consists of 14 residues. Trimming stripped 0 bases from V and 7 bases from J, with 12 bases between. CDR1 is LNHNV, CDR2 YYDKDF, per germline (reference sequence). CDR3 sequence (DNA): TGTGCCACCAGCAGAGATCGTACGCGGGGTGAAGCTTTCTTT. It codes for CATSRDRTRGEAFF. Drawing the rest from reference TRBV15 and TRBJ1-1, the complete variable domain is DAMVIQNPRYQVTQFGKPVTLSCSQTLNHNVMYWYQQKSSQAPKLLFHYYDKDFNNEADTPDNFQSRRPNTSFCFLDIRSPGLGDTAMYLCATSRDRTRGEAFFGQGTRLTVV.

The V call is TRBV13, the J call TRBJ1-1; D is possibly TRBD1 (5 bases). Germline V gene sequence: CDR1 PRHDT, CDR2 FYEKMQ (reference sequence). This CDR3 region has 13 residues. V gave up 5 bases and J gave up 7 bases, with 14 bases separating them. The CDR3 coding sequence is TGTGCCAGCAGCCGCTCTAGAAGGGGTGAAGCTTTCTTT. Encoded protein: CASSRSRRGEAFF.

The chain uses TRBV11-1 and TRBJ1-1, with D tentatively TRBD1 (6 bases). Germline assignment: CDR1 SGHAT and CDR2 FQDESV (reference sequence). The CDR3 runs to 15 residues. V was shortened by 3 bases and J by 0 bases, with 11 bases between the two germline ends. The DNA for the CDR3 is TGTGCCAGCAGCTTCCCAGGGGCCTTGAACACTGAAGCTTTCTTT. Its protein product is CASSFPGALNTEAFF.

V usage is TRBV10-3 and J usage is TRBJ2-5; a weak D match, TRBD1 (6 bases). Germline V lookup: CDR1 ENHRY, CDR2 SYGVKD. V dropped 6 bases and J dropped 1 base, with 15 bases sitting between them. The CDR3 runs 15 residues. The CDR3 spells CAIRPEQGSQETQYF. CDR3 nucleotide sequence: TGTGCCATCAGACCTGAACAGGGAAGCCAAGAGACCCAGTACTTC.

The rearrangement joins TRBV12-3 or TRBV12-4 to TRBJ1-2, with TRBD1 as a possible D gene (6 bases). The CDR3 consists of 13 residues. Trimming shortened V by 3 bases and J by 8 bases, and 13 bases separated the two germline ends. CDR3 sequence (DNA): TGTGCCAGCAGTTTTAGGGTTACAGGGGGCTACACCTTC. Its protein is CASSFRVTGGYTF.

In nucleotides, the CDR3 is TGTGCCAGCTCACTATTTCCGGGACAGACCAACACTGAAGCTTTCTTT. It encodes CASSLFPGQTNTEAFF. V usage is TRBV18 and J usage is TRBJ1-1; 7 bases agree with TRBD1. CDR1 is KGHSH and CDR2 is LQKENI in the germline V gene. CDR3 length: 16 residues. V lost 4 bases to trimming and J lost 2 bases; unmatched junction nucleotides: 10.

The chain's CDR3 is CASSQEAVNTEAFF. The CDR3 DNA reads as TGTGCCAGCAGCCAAGAGGCGGTGAACACTGAAGCTTTCTTT. V gene TRBV14 combines with J gene TRBJ1-1; D gene unclear. The CDR3 runs to 14 residues. The V and J ends lost 0 bases and 0 bases respectively, with 5 bases between them. From germline, CDR1 is SGHDN and CDR2 FVKESK. The full variable domain, in which reference TRBV14 and TRBJ1-1 provide the parts outside the CDR3, is EAGVTQFPSHSVIEKGQTVTLRCDPISGHDNLYWYRRVMGKEIKFLLHFVKESKQDESGMPNNRFLAERTGGTYSTLKVQPAELEDSGVYFCASSQEAVNTEAFFGQGTRLTVV.

This chain uses TRBV27 with TRBJ1-2; D is ambiguous. The CDR3 length is 13 residues. Germline CDR1 reads MNHEY; CDR2 reads SMNVEV (reference sequence). Trimming took 0 bases from V and 8 from J, leaving 10 bases between them. The CDR3, as DNA: TGTGCCAGCAGTTTATCAGCGGACTTGGGCTACACCTTC. Translated, it gives CASSLSADLGYTF.

The V call is TRBV27, the J call TRBJ2-1; D gene unclear. The V end was cut by 8 bases, the J end by 8 bases, with 19 bases between. This CDR3 region has 14 residues. Germline V CDR1 and CDR2: MNHEY, SMNVEV (reference sequence). DNA of the CDR3: TGTGCCAGCCGAAAAAGCGTTCCTTCGCATGAGCAGTTCTTC. This codes for CASRKSVPSHEQFF.

The chain links TRBV4-2 to TRBJ2-2, with no clear D. Trimming stripped 0 bases from V and 0 bases from J, with 5 bases between. This CDR3 has 15 residues. CDR1 and CDR2 (germline): LGHNA, YNFKEQ. The CDR3 reads CASSQEATNTGELFF. The CDR3 nucleotides are TGTGCCAGCAGCCAAGAAGCAACGAACACCGGGGAGCTGTTTTTT.

The rearrangement links TRBV19 to TRBJ1-2; D is perhaps TRBD1 (6 bases). CDR3 length: 18 residues. Germline CDR1 LNHDA, CDR2 SQIVND (reference sequence). The germline V and J ends were trimmed by 6 bases and 1 base, with 24 bases remaining between them. This chain's CDR3 is CASSDRRTSGDINYGYTF. CDR3 sequence (DNA): TGTGCCAGTAGCGACCGACGGACTTCAGGGGATATTAACTATGGCTACACCTTC.

The chain employs TRBV7-2 and TRBJ1-2, with 8 nucleotides matching TRBD1. V was clipped by 1 base and J by 8 bases; unmatched bases: 12. CDR3 length: 16 residues. The germline CDR1 and CDR2 sequences are SGHTA and FQGNSA. The CDR3 here is CASSLDGAWTGPGYTF. The CDR3 DNA follows: TGTGCCAGCAGCTTAGACGGGGCTTGGACAGGGCCCGGCTACACCTTC.

The V call is TRBV13, the J call TRBJ2-7; 10 bases match TRBD1. The CDR3 is made up of 16 amino acids. The germline gives CDR1 PRHDT, CDR2 FYEKMQ (reference sequence). V shed 3 bases and J 1 base; nucleotides not matched to a gene: 6. The CDR3 loop reads CASSLAPGQGSYEQYF. The CDR3 nucleotides read TGTGCCAGCAGCTTGGCGCCGGGACAGGGGTCCTACGAGCAGTACTTC.